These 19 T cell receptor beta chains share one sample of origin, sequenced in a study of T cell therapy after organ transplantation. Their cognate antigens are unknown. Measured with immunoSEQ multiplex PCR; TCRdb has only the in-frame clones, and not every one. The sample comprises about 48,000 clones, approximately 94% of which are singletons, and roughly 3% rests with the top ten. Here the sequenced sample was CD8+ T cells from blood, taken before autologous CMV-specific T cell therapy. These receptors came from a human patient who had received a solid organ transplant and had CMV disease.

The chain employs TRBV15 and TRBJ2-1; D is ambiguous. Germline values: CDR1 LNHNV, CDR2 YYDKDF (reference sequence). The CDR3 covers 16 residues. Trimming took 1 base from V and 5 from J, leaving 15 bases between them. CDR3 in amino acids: CATSRGAGVLNNEQFF. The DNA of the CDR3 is TGTGCCACCAGCAGAGGGGCAGGCGTACTAAACAATGAGCAGTTCTTC.

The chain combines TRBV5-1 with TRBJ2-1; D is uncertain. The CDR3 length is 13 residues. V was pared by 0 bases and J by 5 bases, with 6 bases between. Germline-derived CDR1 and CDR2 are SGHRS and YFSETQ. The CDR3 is CASSLGLNNEQFF. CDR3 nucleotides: TGCGCCAGCAGCTTGGGCCTGAACAATGAGCAGTTCTTC.

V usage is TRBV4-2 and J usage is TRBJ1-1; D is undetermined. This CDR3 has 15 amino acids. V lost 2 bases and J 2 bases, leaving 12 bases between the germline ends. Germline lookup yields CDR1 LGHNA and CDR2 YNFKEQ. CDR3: CASSQPGRSNTEAFF. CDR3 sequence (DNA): TGTGCCAGCAGCCAACCCGGACGGTCAAACACTGAAGCTTTCTTT.

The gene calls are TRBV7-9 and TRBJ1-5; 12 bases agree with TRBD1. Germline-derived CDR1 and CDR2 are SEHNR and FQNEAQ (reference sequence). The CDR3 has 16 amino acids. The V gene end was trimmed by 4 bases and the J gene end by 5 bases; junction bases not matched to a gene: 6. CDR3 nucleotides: TGTGCCAGCAGCTCAACCGGGACAGGGGGCCATCAGCCCCAGCATTTT. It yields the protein CASSSTGTGGHQPQHF.

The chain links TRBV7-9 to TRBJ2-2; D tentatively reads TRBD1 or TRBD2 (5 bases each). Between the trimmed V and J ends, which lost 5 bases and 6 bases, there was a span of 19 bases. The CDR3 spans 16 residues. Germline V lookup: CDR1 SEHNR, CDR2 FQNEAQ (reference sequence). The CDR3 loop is CASSPSQGMGAGELFF. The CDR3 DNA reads TGTGCCAGCAGCCCCTCCCAAGGGATGGGGGCCGGGGAGCTGTTTTTT. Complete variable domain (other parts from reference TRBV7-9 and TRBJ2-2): DTGVSQNPRHKITKRGQNVTFRCDPISEHNRLYWYRQTLGQGPEFLTYFQNEAQLEKSRLLSDRFSAERPKGSFSTLEIQRTEQGDSAMYLCASSPSQGMGAGELFFGEGSRLTVL.

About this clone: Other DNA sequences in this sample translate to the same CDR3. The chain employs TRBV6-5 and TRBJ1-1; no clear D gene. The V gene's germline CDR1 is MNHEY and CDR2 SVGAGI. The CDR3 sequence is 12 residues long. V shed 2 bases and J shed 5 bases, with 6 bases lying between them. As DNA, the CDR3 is TGTGCCAGCAGTTACGGTGGGACTGAAGCTTTCTTT. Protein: CASSYGGTEAFF.

The CDR3 protein is CASSDVWDRGHPDTQYF. The CDR3 nucleotides are TGTGCCAGCAGTGATGTATGGGACAGGGGGCATCCAGATACGCAGTATTTT. V is TRBV2 and J is TRBJ2-3, with 12 bases fitting TRBD1. The trim removed 3 bases at V and 4 bases at J, leaving 8 bases unmatched. The CDR3 runs to 17 residues. Germline lookup yields CDR1 SNHLY and CDR2 FYNNEI.

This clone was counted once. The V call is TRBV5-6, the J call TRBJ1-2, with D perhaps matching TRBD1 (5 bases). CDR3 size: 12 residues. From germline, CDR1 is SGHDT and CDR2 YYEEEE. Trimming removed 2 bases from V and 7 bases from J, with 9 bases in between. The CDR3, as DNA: TGTGCCAGCAGCTTAGGGACCGCTGGCTACACCTTC. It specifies CASSLGTAGYTF.

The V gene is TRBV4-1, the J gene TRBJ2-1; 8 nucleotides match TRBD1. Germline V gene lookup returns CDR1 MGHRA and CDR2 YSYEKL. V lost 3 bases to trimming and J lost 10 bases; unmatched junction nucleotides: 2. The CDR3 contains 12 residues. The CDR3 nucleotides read TGCGCCAGCAGCCAGGACAGGGTAGAGCAGTTCTTC. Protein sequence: CASSQDRVEQFF.

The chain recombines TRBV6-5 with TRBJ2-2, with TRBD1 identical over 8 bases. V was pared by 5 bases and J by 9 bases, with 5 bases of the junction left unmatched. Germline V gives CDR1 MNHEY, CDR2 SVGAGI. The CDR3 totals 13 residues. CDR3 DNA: TGTGCCAGCAGTCCTGACAGGGGCTGGGAGCTGTTTTTT. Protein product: CASSPDRGWELFF.

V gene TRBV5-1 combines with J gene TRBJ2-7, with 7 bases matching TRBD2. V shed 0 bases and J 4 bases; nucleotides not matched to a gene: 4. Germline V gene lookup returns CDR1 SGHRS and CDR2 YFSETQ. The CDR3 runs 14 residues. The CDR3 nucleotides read TGCGCCAGCAGCTTGGAGGGTAGCGGGTACGAGCAGTACTTC. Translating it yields CASSLEGSGYEQYF.

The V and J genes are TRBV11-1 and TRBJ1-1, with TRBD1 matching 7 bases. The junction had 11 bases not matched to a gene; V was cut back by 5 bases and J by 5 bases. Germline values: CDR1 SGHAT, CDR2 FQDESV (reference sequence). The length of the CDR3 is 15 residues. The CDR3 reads CASSHRDSLFTEAFF. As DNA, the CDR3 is TGTGCCAGCAGCCACCGGGACAGCCTTTTTACTGAAGCTTTCTTT.

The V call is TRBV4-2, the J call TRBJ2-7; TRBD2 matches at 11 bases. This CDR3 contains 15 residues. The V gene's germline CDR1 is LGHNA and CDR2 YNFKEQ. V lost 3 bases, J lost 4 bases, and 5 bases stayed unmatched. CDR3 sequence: CASSQIAGGPYEQYF. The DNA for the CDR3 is TGTGCCAGCAGCCAGATAGCGGGAGGGCCTTACGAGCAGTACTTC.

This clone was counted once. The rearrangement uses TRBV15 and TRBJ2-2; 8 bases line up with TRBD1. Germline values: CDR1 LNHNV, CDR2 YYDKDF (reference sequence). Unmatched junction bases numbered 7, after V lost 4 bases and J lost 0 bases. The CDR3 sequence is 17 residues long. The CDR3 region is CATSTRQGAPNTGELFF. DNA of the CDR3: TGTGCCACCAGCACCCGTCAGGGGGCTCCGAACACCGGGGAGCTGTTTTTT.

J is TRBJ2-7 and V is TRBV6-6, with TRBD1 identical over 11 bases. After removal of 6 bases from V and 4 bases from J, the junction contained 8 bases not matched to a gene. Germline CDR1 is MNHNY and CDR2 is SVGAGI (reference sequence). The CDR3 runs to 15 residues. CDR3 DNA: TGTGCCAGCAGGAAGGGACAGGGGGTCGGTTACGAGCAGTACTTC. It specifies CASRKGQGVGYEQYF.

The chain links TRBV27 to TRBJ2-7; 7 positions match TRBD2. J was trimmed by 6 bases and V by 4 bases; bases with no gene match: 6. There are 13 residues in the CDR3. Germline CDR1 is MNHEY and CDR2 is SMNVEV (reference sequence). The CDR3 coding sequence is TGTGCCAGCAGTTCGGGGGGAGGGGTCGAGCAGTACTTC. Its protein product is CASSSGGGVEQYF.

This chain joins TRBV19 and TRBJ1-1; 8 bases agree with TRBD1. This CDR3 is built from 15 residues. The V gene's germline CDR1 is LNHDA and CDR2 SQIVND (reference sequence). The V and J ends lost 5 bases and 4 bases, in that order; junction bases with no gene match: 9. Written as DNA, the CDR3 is TGTGCCAGTAGTCCGCCGACAGGGGAGGCCACTGAAGCTTTCTTT. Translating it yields CASSPPTGEATEAFF.

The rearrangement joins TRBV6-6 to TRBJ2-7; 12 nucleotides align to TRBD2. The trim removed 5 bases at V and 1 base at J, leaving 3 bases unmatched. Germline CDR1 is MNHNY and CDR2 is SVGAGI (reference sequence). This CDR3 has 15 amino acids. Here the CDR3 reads CASSPGLAGSYEQYF. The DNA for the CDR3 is TGTGCCAGCAGTCCCGGACTAGCGGGATCCTACGAGCAGTACTTC.

CDR3 nucleotide sequence: TGTGCCAGTAGTATAGGGTCTAGCGGGGGGGCAGATACGCAGTATTTT. Translating it yields CASSIGSSGGADTQYF. The chain employs TRBV19 and TRBJ2-3, with 12 bases lining up with TRBD2. Trimming took 1 base from V and 4 from J; bases not matched to a gene: 3. The CDR3 length is 16 residues. Germline assignment: CDR1 LNHDA and CDR2 SQIVND (reference sequence).